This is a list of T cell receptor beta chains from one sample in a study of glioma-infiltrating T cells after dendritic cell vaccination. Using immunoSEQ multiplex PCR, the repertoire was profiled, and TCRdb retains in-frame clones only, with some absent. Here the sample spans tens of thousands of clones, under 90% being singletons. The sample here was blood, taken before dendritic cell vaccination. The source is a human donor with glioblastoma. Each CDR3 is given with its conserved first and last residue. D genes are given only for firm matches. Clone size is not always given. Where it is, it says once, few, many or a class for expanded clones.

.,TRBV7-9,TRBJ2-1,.,TGTGCCAGCAGCCTCAGTGGGGGGAATGAGCAGTTCTTC,CASSLSGGNEQFF
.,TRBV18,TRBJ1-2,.,TGTGCCAGCTCACCATTCCCGGGAGCCCAGGGTGGCTACACCTTC,CASSPFPGAQGGYTF
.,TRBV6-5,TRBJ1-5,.,TGTGCCAGCAGTTACTCTACAGGTCTCAATCAGCCCCAGCATTTT,CASSYSTGLNQPQHF
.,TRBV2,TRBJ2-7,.,TGTGCCAGCAGCTCTCTAGGCGGGGTGGAGCAGTACTTC,CASSSLGGVEQYF
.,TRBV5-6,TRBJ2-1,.,TGTGCCAGCAGCTGGGGGACGGGACTCCTCAATGAGCAGTTCTTC,CASSWGTGLLNEQFF
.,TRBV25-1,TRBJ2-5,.,TGTGCCAGCAGTTCCCTCTACACCCAGTACTTC,CASSSLYTQYF
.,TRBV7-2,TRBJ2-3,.,TGTGCCAGCAGCCCGTCGGGGACTCGCAATAGGCGTACGCAGTATTTT,CASSPSGTRNRRTQYF
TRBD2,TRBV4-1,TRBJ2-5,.,TGCGCCAGCAGCCAAGTACCGGGAGTAGCGGGTGGAGAGACCCAGTACTTC,CASSQVPGVAGGETQYF
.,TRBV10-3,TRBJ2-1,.,TGTGCCATCAGGAATTCCCCCGGACTCGACCAGACCTACAATGAGCAGTTCTTC,CAIRNSPGLDQTYNEQFF
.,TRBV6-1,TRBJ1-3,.,TGTGCCAGCAGTGAAGCTAGGCGGGGCGGAAACACCATATATTTT,CASSEARRGGNTIYF
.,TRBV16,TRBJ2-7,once,TGCGCCAGCAGCCCCACCCAGACAGGTCTGTGGGAGCAGTACTTC,CASSPTQTGLWEQYF
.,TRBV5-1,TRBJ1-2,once,TGCGCCAGCAGCTTGGGACAGGATAGCTACACCTTC,CASSLGQDSYTF
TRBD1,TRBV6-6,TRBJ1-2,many,TGTGCCAGCAGTTACACGACAGGGGGCGCGGGCTATGGCTACACCTTC,CASSYTTGGAGYGYTF
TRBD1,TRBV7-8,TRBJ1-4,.,TGTGCCAGCACCCGAAGACAGGGTGGAGGACTTAATGAAAAACTGTTTTTT,CASTRRQGGGLNEKLFF
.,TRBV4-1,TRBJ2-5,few,TGCGCCAGCAGCCAAGGAGGAGACGAGACCCAGTACTTC,CASSQGGDETQYF
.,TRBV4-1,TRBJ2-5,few,TGCGCCAGCAGCCAAGATCCGAGGCCCGAAGAGACCCAGTACTTC,CASSQDPRPEETQYF
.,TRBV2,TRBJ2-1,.,TGTGCCCCCCCCTTAGCGTCCGGGAATGAGCAGTTCTTC,CAPPLASGNEQFF
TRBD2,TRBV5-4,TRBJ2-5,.,TGTGCCAGCAGCGGGGGGAGCGGGGGGGCCGGGGAGACCCAGTACTTC,CASSGGSGGAGETQYF
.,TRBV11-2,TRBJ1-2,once,TGTGCCAGCAGCGGGGAGAACTATGGCTACACCTTC,CASSGENYGYTF
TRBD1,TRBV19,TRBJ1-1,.,TGTGCCAGTAGGATACAGGGGGCGCAAAACACTGAAGCTTTCTTT,CASRIQGAQNTEAFF
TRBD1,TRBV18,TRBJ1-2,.,TGTGCCAGCTCACCTACAGGGGGTCTAGCTAACTATGGCTACACCTTC,CASSPTGGLANYGYTF
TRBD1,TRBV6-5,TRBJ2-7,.,TGTGCCAGCAGCCGAGGACAGGGTTATAGCGAGCAGTACTTC,CASSRGQGYSEQYF
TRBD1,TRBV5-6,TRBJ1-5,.,TGTGCCAGCAGCTTGGCCAAGGGTAGGGGGCGAAACCAGCCCCAGCATTTT,CASSLAKGRGRNQPQHF
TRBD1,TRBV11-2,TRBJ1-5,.,TGTGCCAGCAGCTTTGGGACAGGGGTGAATCAGCCCCAGCATTTT,CASSFGTGVNQPQHF
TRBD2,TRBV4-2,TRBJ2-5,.,TGTGCCAGCAGCCAAGGAGGGGCCAGCGGGAGGGAAGAGACCCAGTACTTC,CASSQGGASGREETQYF
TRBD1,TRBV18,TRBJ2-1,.,TGTGCCAGCTCTCCCCAGGGGGCGAGCTCCTACAATGAGCAGTTCTTC,CASSPQGASSYNEQFF
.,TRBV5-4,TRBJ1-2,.,TGTGCCAGCAGCCGGGCCTCGGGGGATTATGGCTACACCTTC,CASSRASGDYGYTF
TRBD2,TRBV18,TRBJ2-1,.,TGTGCCAGCTCACCACCGGGGGGTAGCGGGAAGGACTACAATGAGCAGTTCTTC,CASSPPGGSGKDYNEQFF
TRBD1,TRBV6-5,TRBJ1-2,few,TGTGCCAGCAGTCCCCCGGGACAGGGTGGCTACACCTTC,CASSPPGQGGYTF
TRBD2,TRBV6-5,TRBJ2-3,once,TGTGCCAGCGGCTTTAGCGGGGGGCCAGATACGCAGTATTTT,CASGFSGGPDTQYF
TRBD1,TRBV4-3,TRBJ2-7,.,TGCGCCAGCAGCCTAAGGACAGGGGTGAATTACGAGCAGTACTTC,CASSLRTGVNYEQYF
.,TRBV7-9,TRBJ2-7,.,TGTGCCAGCAGCCTCGCCCTGGGCTCTCCCAACGAGCAGTACTTC,CASSLALGSPNEQYF
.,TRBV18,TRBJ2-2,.,TGTGCCAGCTCACTCAACAGGGTAACGGGTACCGGGGAGCTGTTTTTT,CASSLNRVTGTGELFF
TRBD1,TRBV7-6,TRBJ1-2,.,TGTGCCAGCAGCTCCTCAGGACAGGCCGGCTACACCTTC,CASSSSGQAGYTF
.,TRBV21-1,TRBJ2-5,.,TGTGCCAGCAGCAAAGCGGAGGCGGGGGGGCGGGAGACCCAGTACTTC,CASSKAEAGGRETQYF
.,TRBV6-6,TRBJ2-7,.,TGTGCCAGCAGCCACCTAGTGGAGCAGTACTTC,CASSHLVEQYF
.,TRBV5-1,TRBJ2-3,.,TGCGCCAGCAGCTTGAATCCCCTCTCAGGGGATACGCAGTATTTT,CASSLNPLSGDTQYF
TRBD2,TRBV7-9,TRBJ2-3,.,TGTGCCAGCAGCTTCTGGGGGACTAGCGGGGGGGCAGATACGCAGTATTTT,CASSFWGTSGGADTQYF
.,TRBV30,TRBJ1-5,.,TGTGCCTGGAGTGGGAGGGGACGGGAGAATCAGCCCCAGCATTTT,CAWSGRGRENQPQHF
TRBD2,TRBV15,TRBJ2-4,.,TGTGCCACCAGCAGACTAGCGGGATTAAACATTCAGTACTTC,CATSRLAGLNIQYF
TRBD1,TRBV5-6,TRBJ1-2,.,TGTGCCAGCAGCAGCAACTGGGACAGGTATGGCTACACCTTC,CASSSNWDRYGYTF
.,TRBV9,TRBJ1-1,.,TGTGCCAGCCGTACAGCAGGGCGGACTGAAGCTTTCTTT,CASRTAGRTEAFF
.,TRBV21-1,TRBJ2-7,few,TGTGCCAGCAGCACATACAGGGACAACGAGCAGTACTTC,CASSTYRDNEQYF
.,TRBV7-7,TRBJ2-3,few,TGTGCCAGCAGCTTAGATGGGAGGGGGGATACGCAGTATTTT,CASSLDGRGDTQYF
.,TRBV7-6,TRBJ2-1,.,TGTGCCAGCAGCACGGACAGCTACAATGAGCAGTTCTTC,CASSTDSYNEQFF
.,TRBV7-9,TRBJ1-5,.,TGTGCCAGCAGTCCAGGGGATGGCAATCAGCCCCAGCATTTT,CASSPGDGNQPQHF
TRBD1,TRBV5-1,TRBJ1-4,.,TGCGCCAGCAGCTTGGCCATGGCAGGGGGCAATGAAAAACTGTTTTTT,CASSLAMAGGNEKLFF
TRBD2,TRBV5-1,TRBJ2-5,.,TGCGCCAGCAGCTTGGGTCTACTAGCGGGAGGCGGTGAGACCCAGTACTTC,CASSLGLLAGGGETQYF
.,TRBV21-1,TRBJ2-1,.,TGTGCCAGCAGCAGGGGGCCTCGTCGGTCCTACAATGAGCAGTTCTTC,CASSRGPRRSYNEQFF
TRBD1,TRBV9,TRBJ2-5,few,TGTGCCAGCAGCGTCGACAGGGGACGAGAGACCCAGTACTTC,CASSVDRGRETQYF
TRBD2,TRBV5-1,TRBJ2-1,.,TGCGCCAGCAGCTTACTAGCGGGGGCCAACAATGAGCAGTTCTTC,CASSLLAGANNEQFF
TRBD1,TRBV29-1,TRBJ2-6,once,TGCAGCGTTACGACAGGGGGCAGCTCTGGGGCCAACGTCCTGACTTTC,CSVTTGGSSGANVLTF
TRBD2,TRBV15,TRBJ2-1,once,TGTGCCACCGGCAGAGCTAGCGGGAGAAACAATGAGCAGTTCTTC,CATGRASGRNNEQFF
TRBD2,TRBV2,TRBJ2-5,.,TGTGCCAGCAGTGCGGCGGGGGGGGAGACCCAGTACTTC,CASSAAGGETQYF
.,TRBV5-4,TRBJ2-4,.,TGTGCCAGCAGCCACGAGGTAGCATCCTCTGAGTACTTC,CASSHEVASSEYF
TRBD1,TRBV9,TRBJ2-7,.,TGTGCCAGCAGTCACAACCCCGGGACAGATCGCTACGAGCAGTACTTC,CASSHNPGTDRYEQYF
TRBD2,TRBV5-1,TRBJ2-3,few,TGCGCCAGCAGCTCCGGATCAGCGGGGGCCGTGGATACGCAGTATTTT,CASSSGSAGAVDTQYF
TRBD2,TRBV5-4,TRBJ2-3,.,TGTGCCAGCAGCACAATAGCGGGAGGGTTCACAGATACGCAGTATTTT,CASSTIAGGFTDTQYF
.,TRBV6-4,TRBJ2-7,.,TGTGCCAGCAGCCGACGGGTCGAGCAGTACTTC,CASSRRVEQYF